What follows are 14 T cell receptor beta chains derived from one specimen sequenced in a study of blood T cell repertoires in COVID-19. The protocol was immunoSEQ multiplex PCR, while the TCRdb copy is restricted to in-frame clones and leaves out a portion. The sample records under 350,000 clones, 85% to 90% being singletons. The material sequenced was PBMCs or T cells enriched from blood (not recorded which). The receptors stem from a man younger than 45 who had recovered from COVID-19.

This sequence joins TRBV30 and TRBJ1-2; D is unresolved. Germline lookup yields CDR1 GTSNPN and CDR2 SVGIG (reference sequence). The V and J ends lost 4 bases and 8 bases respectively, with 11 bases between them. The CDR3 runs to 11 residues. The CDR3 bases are TGTGCCTGGACCTCAGCGGGGGGCTACACCTTC. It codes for CAWTSAGGYTF.

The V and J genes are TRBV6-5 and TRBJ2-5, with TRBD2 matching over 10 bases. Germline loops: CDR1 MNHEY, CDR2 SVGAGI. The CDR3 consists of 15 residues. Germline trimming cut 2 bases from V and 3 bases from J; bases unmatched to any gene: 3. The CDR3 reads CASSYGGLAKETQYF. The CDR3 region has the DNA TGTGCCAGCAGTTACGGGGGACTAGCGAAAGAGACCCAGTACTTC.

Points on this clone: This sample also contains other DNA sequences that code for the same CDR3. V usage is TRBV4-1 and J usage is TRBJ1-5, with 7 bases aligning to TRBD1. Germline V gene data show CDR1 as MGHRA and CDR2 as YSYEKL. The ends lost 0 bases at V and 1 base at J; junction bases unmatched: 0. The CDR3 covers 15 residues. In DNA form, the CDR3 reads TGCGCCAGCAGCCAAGACAGGGGGAGCAATCAGCCCCAGCATTTT. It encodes CASSQDRGSNQPQHF.

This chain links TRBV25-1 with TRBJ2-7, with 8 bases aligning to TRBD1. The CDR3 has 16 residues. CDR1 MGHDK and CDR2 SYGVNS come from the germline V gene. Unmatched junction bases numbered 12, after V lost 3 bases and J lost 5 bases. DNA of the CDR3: TGTGCCAGCAGTGACTTCGGACAGGGCCCTGGGAACGAGCAGTACTTC. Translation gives CASSDFGQGPGNEQYF.

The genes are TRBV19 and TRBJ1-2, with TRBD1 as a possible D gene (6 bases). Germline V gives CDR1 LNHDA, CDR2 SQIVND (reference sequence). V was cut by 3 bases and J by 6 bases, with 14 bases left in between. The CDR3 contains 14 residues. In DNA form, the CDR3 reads TGTGCCAGTAGTATCTCCCAGGGGTCTAATGGCTACACCTTC. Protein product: CASSISQGSNGYTF.

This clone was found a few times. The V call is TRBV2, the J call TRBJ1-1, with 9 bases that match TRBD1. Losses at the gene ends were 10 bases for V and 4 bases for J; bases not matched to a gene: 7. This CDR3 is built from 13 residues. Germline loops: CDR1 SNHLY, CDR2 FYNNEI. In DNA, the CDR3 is TGTGCCACCGGACAGGGGAGACTCACTGAAGCTTTCTTT. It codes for CATGQGRLTEAFF.

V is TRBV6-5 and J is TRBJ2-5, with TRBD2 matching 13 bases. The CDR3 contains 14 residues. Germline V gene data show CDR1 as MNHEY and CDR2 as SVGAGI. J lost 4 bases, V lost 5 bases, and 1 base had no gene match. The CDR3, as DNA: TGTGCCAGCAGTAGGACTAGCGGGAGAGAGACCCAGTACTTC. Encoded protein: CASSRTSGRETQYF.

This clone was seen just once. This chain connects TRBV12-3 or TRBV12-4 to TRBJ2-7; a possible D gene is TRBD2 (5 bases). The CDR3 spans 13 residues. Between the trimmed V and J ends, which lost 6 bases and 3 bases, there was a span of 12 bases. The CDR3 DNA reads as TGTGCCAGCAGCTCTAGGCGGGTCTACGAGCAGTACTTC. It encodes CASSSRRVYEQYF.

The CDR3 spells CASSNRQGNTEAFF. Written as DNA, the CDR3 is TGCGCCAGCAGCAACCGACAGGGGAACACTGAAGCTTTCTTT. This chain joins TRBV5-1 and TRBJ1-1; 7 bases fit TRBD1. Trimming at V came to 4 bases and at J to 1 base, leaving 4 bases not matched to a gene. Germline V gene data show CDR1 as SGHRS and CDR2 as YFSETQ. The CDR3 totals 14 residues.

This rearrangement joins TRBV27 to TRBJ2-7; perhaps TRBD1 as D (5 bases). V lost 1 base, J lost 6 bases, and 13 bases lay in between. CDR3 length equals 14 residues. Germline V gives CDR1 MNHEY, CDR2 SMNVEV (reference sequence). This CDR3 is CASSLFRRAVEQYF. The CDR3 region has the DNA TGTGCCAGCAGTTTATTCCGCAGGGCGGTCGAGCAGTACTTC.

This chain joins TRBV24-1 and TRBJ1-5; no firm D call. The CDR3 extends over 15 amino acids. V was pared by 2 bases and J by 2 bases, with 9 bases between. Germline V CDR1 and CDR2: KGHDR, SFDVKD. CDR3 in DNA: TGTGCCACCAGTGATTCAGACAACGGCAATCAGCCCCAGCATTTT. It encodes CATSDSDNGNQPQHF.

The DNA of the CDR3 is TGTGCCAGTAGTACCCAGGGCTACTACGAGCAGTACTTC. Protein: CASSTQGYYEQYF. The chain carries TRBV19 and TRBJ2-7; tentative D call: TRBD1 (5 bases). CDR1 is LNHDA and CDR2 is SQIVND in the germline V gene (reference sequence). The CDR3 has 13 residues. V lost 4 bases to trimming and J lost 3 bases, with 10 bases between them.

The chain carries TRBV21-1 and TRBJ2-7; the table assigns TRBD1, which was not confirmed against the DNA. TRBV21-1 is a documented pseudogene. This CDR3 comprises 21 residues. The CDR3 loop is CASSPRERTGEDQGLDYEQYF. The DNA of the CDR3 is TGTGCCAGCAGCCCGAGGGAAAGGACAGGGGAGGATCAAGGTTTAGACTACGAGCAGTACTTC.

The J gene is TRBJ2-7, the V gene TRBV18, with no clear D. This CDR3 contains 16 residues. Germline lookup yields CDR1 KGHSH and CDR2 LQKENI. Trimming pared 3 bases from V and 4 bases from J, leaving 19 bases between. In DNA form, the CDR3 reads TGTGCCAGCTCACCGGCCGTCTCGGGTACATTGTACGAGCAGTACTTC. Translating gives CASSPAVSGTLYEQYF.